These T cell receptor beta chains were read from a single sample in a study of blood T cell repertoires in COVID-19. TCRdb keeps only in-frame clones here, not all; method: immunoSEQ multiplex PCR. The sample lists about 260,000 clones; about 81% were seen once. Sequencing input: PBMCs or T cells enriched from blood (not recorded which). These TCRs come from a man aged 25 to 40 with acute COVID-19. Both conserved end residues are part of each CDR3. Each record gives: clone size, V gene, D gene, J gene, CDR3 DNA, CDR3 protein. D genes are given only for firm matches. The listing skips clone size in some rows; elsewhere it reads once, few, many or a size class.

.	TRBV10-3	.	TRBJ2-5	TGTGCCATCAGTCAGTCTCAGGGTGGGGAGACCCAGTACTTC	CAISQSQGGETQYF
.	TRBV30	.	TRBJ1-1	TGTGCCTGGACCGGGGTCCTGAACACTGAAGCTTTCTTT	CAWTGVLNTEAFF
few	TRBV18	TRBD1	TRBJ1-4	TGTGCCAGCTCATACAACAGGGGTCGGAATGAAAAACTGTTTTTT	CASSYNRGRNEKLFF
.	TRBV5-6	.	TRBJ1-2	TGTGCCAGCAGAGGCACCGGGAGAGATTATGGCTACACCTTC	CASRGTGRDYGYTF
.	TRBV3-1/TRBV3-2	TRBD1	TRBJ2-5	TGTGCCAGCAGCCGGTTGGACAGGGCCGGGGAGACCCAGTACTTC	CASSRLDRAGETQYF
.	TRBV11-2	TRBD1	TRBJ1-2	TGTGCCAGCAGCCCGACCGGGACAGGGACGTATGGCTACACCTTC	CASSPTGTGTYGYTF
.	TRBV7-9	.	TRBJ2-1	TGTGCCAGCAGCTCTTCTCTAGCGAACTCCTACAATGAGCAGTTCTTC	CASSSSLANSYNEQFF
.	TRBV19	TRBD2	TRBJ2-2	TGTGCCAGTAGTATGTACGGCGGGAGGGTCAGCGGGGAGCTGTTTTTT	CASSMYGGRVSGELFF
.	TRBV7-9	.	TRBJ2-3	TGTGCCAGCAGCATGGAACAGTTTACGCAGTATTTT	CASSMEQFTQYF
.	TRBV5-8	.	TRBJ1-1	TGTGCCAGCAGCCAGATCACTGAAGCTTTCTTT	CASSQITEAFF
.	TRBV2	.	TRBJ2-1	TGTGCCAGCAACAGGGAGAGCTCCTACAATGAGCAGTTCTTC	CASNRESSYNEQFF
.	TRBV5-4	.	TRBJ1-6	TGTGCCAGCAGCCCCAAACAGGGATGGAATTCACCCCTCCACTTT	CASSPKQGWNSPLHF
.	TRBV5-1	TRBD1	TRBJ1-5	TGTGCCAGCAGCCTAACCCCACCGGGGACAGGGAGCAATCAGCCCCAGCATTTT	CASSLTPPGTGSNQPQHF
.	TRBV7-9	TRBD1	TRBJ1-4	TGTGCCAGCACCCTCCGGGACAGCGGAGAGGTTAATGAAAAACTGTTTTTT	CASTLRDSGEVNEKLFF
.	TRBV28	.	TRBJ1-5	TGTGCCAGCAGTTTATCTGGGGGGAGAGGCATTAATCAGCCCCAGCATTTT	CASSLSGGRGINQPQHF
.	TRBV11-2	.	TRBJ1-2	TGTGCCAGCAGCCAGTGGACGGGGTTTTATGGCTACACCTTC	CASSQWTGFYGYTF
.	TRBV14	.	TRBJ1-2	TGTGCCAGCAGCCTGGGCCTTCAATCGCCGTATGGCTACACCTTC	CASSLGLQSPYGYTF
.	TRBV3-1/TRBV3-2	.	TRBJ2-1	TGTGCCAGCAGCGGGCGGGGTCACTACAATGAGCAGTTCTTC	CASSGRGHYNEQFF
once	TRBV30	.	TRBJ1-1	TGTGCCTGCGTGCAGGGAACTGAAGCTTTCTTT	CACVQGTEAFF
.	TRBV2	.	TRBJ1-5	TGTGCCAGCAGGACTGGGGTCGGCCCCGGGGGCAATCAGCCCCAGCATTTT	CASRTGVGPGGNQPQHF
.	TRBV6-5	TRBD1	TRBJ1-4	TGTGCCAGCAGTCCGGACAGGGTGGGTGAAAAACTGTTTTTT	CASSPDRVGEKLFF
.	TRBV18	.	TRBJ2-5	TGTGCCAGCTCACTCGGGATTCAAGAGACCCAGTACTTC	CASSLGIQETQYF
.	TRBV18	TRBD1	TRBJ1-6	TGTGCCAGCTCACAGGACAGGAAAAATTCACCCCTCCACTTT	CASSQDRKNSPLHF
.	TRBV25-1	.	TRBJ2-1	TGTGCCAGCACCCCCCGGGGGACGACCTACAATGAGCAGTTCTTC	CASTPRGTTYNEQFF
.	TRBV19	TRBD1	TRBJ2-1	TGTGCCAGTAGTGCGGGACAGGGAAATGAGCAGTTCTTC	CASSAGQGNEQFF
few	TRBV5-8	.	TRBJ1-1	TGTGCCAGCAGCTTAGGAGCGACTGAAGCTTTCTTT	CASSLGATEAFF
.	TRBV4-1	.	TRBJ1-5	TGCGCCAGCAGCCAAGCCGGGTTCGATCAGCCCCAGCATTTT	CASSQAGFDQPQHF